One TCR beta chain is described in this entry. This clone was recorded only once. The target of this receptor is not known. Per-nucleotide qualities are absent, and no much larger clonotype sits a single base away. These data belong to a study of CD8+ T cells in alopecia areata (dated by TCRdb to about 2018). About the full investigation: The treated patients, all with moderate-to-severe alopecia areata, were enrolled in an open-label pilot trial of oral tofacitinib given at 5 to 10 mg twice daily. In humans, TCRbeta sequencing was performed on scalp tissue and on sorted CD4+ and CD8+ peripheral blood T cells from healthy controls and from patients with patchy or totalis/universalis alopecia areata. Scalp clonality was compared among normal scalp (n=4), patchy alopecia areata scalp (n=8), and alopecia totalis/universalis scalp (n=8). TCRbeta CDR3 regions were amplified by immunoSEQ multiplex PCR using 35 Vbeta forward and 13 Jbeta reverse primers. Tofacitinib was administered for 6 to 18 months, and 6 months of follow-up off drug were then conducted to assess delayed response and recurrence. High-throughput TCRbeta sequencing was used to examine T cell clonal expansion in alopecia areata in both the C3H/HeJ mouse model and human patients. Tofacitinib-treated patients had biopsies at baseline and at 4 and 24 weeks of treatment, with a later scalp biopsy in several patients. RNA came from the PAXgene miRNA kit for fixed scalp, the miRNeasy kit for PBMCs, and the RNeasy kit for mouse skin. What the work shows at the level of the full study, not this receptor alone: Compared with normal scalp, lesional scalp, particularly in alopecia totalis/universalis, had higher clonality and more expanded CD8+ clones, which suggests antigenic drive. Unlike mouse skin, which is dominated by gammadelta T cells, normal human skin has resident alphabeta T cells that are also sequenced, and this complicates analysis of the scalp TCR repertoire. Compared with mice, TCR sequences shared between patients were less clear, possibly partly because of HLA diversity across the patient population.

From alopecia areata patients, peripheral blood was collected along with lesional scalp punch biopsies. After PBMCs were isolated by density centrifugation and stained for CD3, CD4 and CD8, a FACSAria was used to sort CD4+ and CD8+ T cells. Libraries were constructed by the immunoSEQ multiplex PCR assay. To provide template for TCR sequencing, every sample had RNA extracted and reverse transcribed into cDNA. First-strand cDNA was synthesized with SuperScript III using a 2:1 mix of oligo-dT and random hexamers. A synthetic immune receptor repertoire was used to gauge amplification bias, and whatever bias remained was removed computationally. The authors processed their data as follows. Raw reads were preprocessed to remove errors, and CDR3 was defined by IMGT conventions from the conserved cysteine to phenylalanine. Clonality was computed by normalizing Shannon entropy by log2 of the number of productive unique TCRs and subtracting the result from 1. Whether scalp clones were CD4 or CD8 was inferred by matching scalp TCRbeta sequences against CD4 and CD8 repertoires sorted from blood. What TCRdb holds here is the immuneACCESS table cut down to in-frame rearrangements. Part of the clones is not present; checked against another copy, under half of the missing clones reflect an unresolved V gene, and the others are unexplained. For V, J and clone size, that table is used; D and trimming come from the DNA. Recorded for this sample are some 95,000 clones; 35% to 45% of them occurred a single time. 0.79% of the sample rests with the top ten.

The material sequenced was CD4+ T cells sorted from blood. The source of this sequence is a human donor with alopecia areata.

The CDR3 is CSAPDNTEAFF. The base sequence is TGCAGTGCTCCGGACAACACTGAAGCTTTCTTT. The chain is made from TRBV20-1 and TRBJ1-1; no D gene can be assigned with confidence. The CDR3 measures 11 amino acids from cysteine to phenylalanine. Just the 33-base CDR3 DNA is kept, in frame starting at base 1. Per the germline V gene (reference sequence), DFQATT is the CDR1 and SNEGSKA is the CDR2. Between the V and J ends, shortened by 5 bases and 2 bases respectively, the junction contains 6 bases.